Listed here are 21 T cell receptor beta chains from one sample, sequenced in a study of radiation and T cells in renal cell carcinoma. The time point is: blood 4 weeks post-SBRT, at nephrectomy. Treatment: 15 Gy SBRT to primary tumor, nephrectomy 4 weeks later. This table comes from immunoSEQ multiplex PCR, and its TCRdb copy is limited to in-frame clones, with some not included. The table has approximately 85,000 clones, 89% seen once; the top ten hold 5% to 7.5%. The sample in question was blood, obtained from a patient whose treatment included radiotherapy and nephrectomy. The receptor source for this set is a woman in her 70s with renal cell carcinoma.

The CDR3: CASSSSGGLGFEQYF. The CDR3 DNA sequence: TGCGCCAGCAGCTCATCGGGAGGGCTCGGGTTCGAACAGTACTTC. V gene TRBV5-1 combines with J gene TRBJ2-7; 8 nucleotides match TRBD2. The germline V gene encodes CDR1 SGHRS and CDR2 YFSETQ. V shed 3 bases, J shed 10 bases, and the junction held 15 bases outside the gene matches. The CDR3 extends over 15 amino acids.

This chain connects TRBV29-1 to TRBJ2-7, with 11 bases that match TRBD2. The V gene end was trimmed by 3 bases and the J gene end by 5 bases; junction bases not matched to a gene: 3. The germline gives CDR1 SQVTM, CDR2 ANQGSEA. CDR3 size: 13 residues. This CDR3 is CSVEASGGNEQYF. Here the CDR3 DNA reads TGCAGCGTTGAGGCTAGCGGGGGGAACGAGCAGTACTTC.

V gene TRBV7-3 combines with J gene TRBJ1-2; D not resolved. Germline V lookup: CDR1 SGHTA, CDR2 FQGTGA. The CDR3 runs to 15 residues. V lost 0 bases and J lost 6, with 14 bases in between. CDR3 amino acids: CASSLTPGLVNGYTF. CDR3 in DNA: TGTGCCAGCAGCTTAACTCCAGGTCTTGTAAATGGCTACACCTTC.

The rearrangement uses TRBV5-8 and TRBJ2-7, with D tentatively TRBD2 (6 bases). This CDR3 has 14 residues. Germline values: CDR1 SGHTS, CDR2 YDEGEE. The ends were cut back, 5 bases at V and 6 bases at J, with 18 bases in the middle. CDR3 DNA: TGTGCCAGCAGTACCCGGCGGGGTTCGCGCGAGCAGTACTTC. It codes for CASSTRRGSREQYF.

CDR3 DNA: TGTGCCAGCACGGTAGGGGCCTCCGGGGAGCTGTTTTTT. Translated: CASTVGASGELFF. The V gene is TRBV6-1, the J gene TRBJ2-2; D is perhaps TRBD1 (5 bases). Germline V lookup: CDR1 MNHNS, CDR2 SASEGT. CDR3 length: 13 amino acids. Trimming shortened V by 7 bases and J by 6 bases, and 12 bases separated the two germline ends.

V usage is TRBV7-2 and J usage is TRBJ1-1; possibly TRBD1 for D (6 bases). CDR3 length: 15 amino acids. The germline V and J ends were trimmed by 5 bases and 5 bases, with 18 bases remaining between them. CDR1 is SGHTA and CDR2 is FQGNSA in the germline V gene. As DNA, the CDR3 is TGTGCCAGCAGCGAATTGATGGGGGGGCGGACTGAAGCTTTCTTT. Translated: CASSELMGGRTEAFF.

This chain links TRBV2 with TRBJ2-7; either TRBD1 or TRBD2 may supply D (5 bases each). CDR3 length: 14 amino acids. The V end lost 8 bases, the J end lost 4 bases, and 18 bases lay between the germline ends. Per germline, CDR1 SNHLY and CDR2 FYNNEI. CDR3 residues: CASRWTPGKYEQYF. In DNA, the CDR3 is TGTGCCAGCCGCTGGACACCGGGGAAATACGAGCAGTACTTC.

The CDR3 coding sequence is TGTGCCAGCAGCGTAGCAACAGCATATAATTCACCCCTCCACTTT. Translating it yields CASSVATAYNSPLHF. V and J are TRBV9 and TRBJ1-6; no reliable D call. The CDR3 is made up of 15 amino acids. Germline V gene sequence: CDR1 SGDLS, CDR2 YYNGEE. V lost 0 bases and J 4 bases, leaving 8 bases between the germline ends.

This rearrangement joins TRBV19 to TRBJ2-7; 8 bases map to TRBD1. Trimming took 5 bases from V and 6 from J; bases not matched to a gene: 9. The CDR3 has 14 residues. Germline V gene data show CDR1 as LNHDA and CDR2 as SQIVND (reference sequence). In DNA, the CDR3 is TGTGCCAGTAGTCCTTTGGACAGGGCTACCGAGCAGTACTTC. The encoded protein is CASSPLDRATEQYF.

The chain employs TRBV7-8 and TRBJ2-5; perhaps TRBD2 as D (6 bases). The CDR3 loop spans 17 amino acids. Trimming cost V 5 bases and J 1 base, with 20 bases left between them. Per the germline V gene, CDR1 is SGHVS and CDR2 is FQNEAQ. CDR3 nucleotide sequence: TGTGCCAGCAGCCCAGGGAGGTCGCGGGGCCGCCAAGAGACCCAGTACTTC. Protein sequence: CASSPGRSRGRQETQYF.

The CDR3, as DNA: TGTGCCAGCGTCCTTGACAGGGGCCCTAATGAAAAACTGTTTTTT. Translating gives CASVLDRGPNEKLFF. The genes are TRBV6-6 and TRBJ1-4, with 8 bases lining up with TRBD1. The CDR3 is made up of 15 amino acids. Trimming removed 8 bases from V and 3 bases from J; junction bases left unmatched: 8. Germline V CDR1 and CDR2: MNHNY, SVGAGI (reference sequence).

The chain is built from TRBV6-5 and TRBJ1-5, with 11 bases lining up with TRBD1. Germline CDR1 and CDR2: MNHEY and SVGAGI. The CDR3 has 14 amino acids. V trimming: 6 bases; J trimming: 6 bases; junction bases outside the gene matches: 4. CDR3 amino acids: CASSLGQGGQPQHF. CDR3 coding DNA: TGTGCCAGCAGCCTGGGACAGGGGGGTCAGCCCCAGCATTTT.

This sequence joins TRBV28 and TRBJ2-7; D perhaps matches TRBD2 (7 bases). V lost 5 bases and J lost 3, with 14 bases in between. The CDR3 runs 14 residues. Germline CDR1 reads MDHEN; CDR2 reads SYDVKM. The CDR3 spells CASSVRGGGYEQYF. CDR3 bases: TGTGCCAGCAGTGTACGAGGGGGGGGCTACGAGCAGTACTTC.

The chain employs TRBV29-1 and TRBJ2-7; no clear D. The CDR3 runs to 12 residues. CDR1 is SQVTM, CDR2 ANQGSEA, per germline. V was trimmed by 1 base and J by 1 base, leaving 5 bases between them. Here the CDR3 DNA reads TGCAGCGTTGAAGGGGTTTCCTACGAGCAGTACTTC. Translating gives CSVEGVSYEQYF.

The chain couples TRBV5-1 to TRBJ2-1; TRBD2 might be the D (7 bases). V was clipped by 1 base and J by 6 bases, with 14 bases between them. The CDR3 loop spans 15 amino acids. CDR1 and CDR2 (germline): SGHRS, YFSETQ. The CDR3 coding sequence is TGCGCCAGCAGCTTGCGGGGGGCTATCTCCAATGAGCAGTTCTTC. It translates to CASSLRGAISNEQFF.

The rearrangement uses TRBV9 and TRBJ1-2, with 10 bases identical to TRBD1. The CDR3 contains 15 residues. CDR1 is SGDLS and CDR2 is YYNGEE in the germline V gene. The trim removed 4 bases at V and 5 bases at J, leaving 8 bases unmatched. CDR3 amino acids: CASSMTGGERYGYTF. The CDR3 DNA reads TGTGCCAGCAGCATGACAGGGGGCGAGAGGTATGGCTACACCTTC.

This chain uses TRBV25-1 with TRBJ1-1; 9 bases match TRBD1. This CDR3 contains 15 residues. Germline CDR1 reads MGHDK; CDR2 reads SYGVNS. The ends lost 6 bases at V and 2 bases at J; junction bases unmatched: 7. The CDR3 coding sequence is TGTGCCAGCAGCCACAGGGGGCGAGGAAACACTGAAGCTTTCTTT. It yields the protein CASSHRGRGNTEAFF.

This clone has a single count. The chain has TRBV20-1 and TRBJ2-5, with a weak D call TRBD2 (6 bases). The CDR3 covers 11 residues. V lost 7 bases, J lost 2 bases, and 8 bases lay in between. CDR1 DFQATT and CDR2 SNEGSKA come from the germline V gene (reference sequence). CDR3 nucleotide sequence: TGCAGTGGGCGGGGACAAGAGACCCAGTACTTC. This translates into CSGRGQETQYF.

V is TRBV2 and J is TRBJ2-5; D unresolved. Trimming took off 5 bases at V and 2 bases at J, with 9 bases between the two ends. The length of the CDR3 is 13 residues. Germline V gives CDR1 SNHLY, CDR2 FYNNEI. In DNA form, the CDR3 reads TGTGCCAGCAGTCGATCACGACAAGAGACCCAGTACTTC. It specifies CASSRSRQETQYF.

The gene calls are TRBV5-1 and TRBJ2-7; 7 nucleotides align to TRBD1. CDR1 and CDR2 from the germline V gene are SGHRS and YFSETQ. The J segment lost 5 bases and the V segment lost 2 bases, leaving 7 bases of the junction unmatched. This CDR3 has 14 residues. The CDR3 here is CASSLPGQNDEQYF. In DNA form, the CDR3 reads TGCGCCAGCAGCTTACCGGGACAGAACGACGAGCAGTACTTC. Complete variable domain (other parts from reference TRBV5-1 and TRBJ2-7): KAGVTQTPRYLIKTRGQQVTLSCSPISGHRSVSWYQQTPGQGLQFLFEYFSETQRNKGNFPGRFSGRQFSNSRSEMNVSTLELGDSALYLCASSLPGQNDEQYFGPGTRLTVT.

The V and J genes are TRBV29-1 and TRBJ2-5; tentative D call: TRBD2 (5 bases). CDR1 is SQVTM, CDR2 ANQGSEA, per germline. V was trimmed by 3 bases and J by 2 bases, leaving 13 bases between them. The CDR3 runs 14 residues. CDR3 DNA: TGCAGCGTTGACACCGGGATCAAACAAGAGACCCAGTACTTC. Its protein product is CSVDTGIKQETQYF.